The next 5 T cell receptor beta chains were all read from a single sample in a study of Ad26.COV2.S vaccination and SARS-CoV-2 variants. This sample's treatment: some 20 received Ad26.COV2.S at low or high dose, single or two shots; roughly five received placebo; per-sample allocation not given. On day 63 after the first injection, vaccine and placebo recipients gave samples. The table came from immunoSEQ multiplex PCR; TCRdb's copy has only in-frame clones and leaves some out. The sample has 330,000 or so clones; 85% to 90% are singletons. Specimen: peripheral blood, collected in a trial of Ad26.COV2.S vaccine versus placebo. These receptors were obtained from a person between 18 and 60 years old who received the Ad26.COV2.S COVID-19 vaccine or a placebo.

The sample holds a few counts of this clone. Here the CDR3 DNA reads TGTGCCAGCGAGGGGTGGCAGGGAGAGCTGTTTTTT. It encodes CASEGWQGELFF. The chain links TRBV6-6 to TRBJ2-2, with D possibly being TRBD1 or TRBD2 (5 bases each). Per the germline V gene, CDR1 is MNHNY and CDR2 is SVGAGI (reference sequence). V lost 8 bases and J 11 bases, leaving 15 bases between the germline ends. The CDR3 loop spans 12 amino acids.

This chain joins TRBV27 and TRBJ1-5; D is perhaps TRBD1 (5 bases). Trimming shortened V by 2 bases and J by 4 bases, and 6 bases separated the two germline ends. Looked up from germline, CDR1 is MNHEY and CDR2 is SMNVEV (reference sequence). This CDR3 region has 13 residues. This CDR3 reads CASSLRQNQPQHF. In DNA, the CDR3 is TGTGCCAGCAGTTTAAGACAGAATCAGCCCCAGCATTTT.

This chain links TRBV14 with TRBJ2-2, with D possibly TRBD1 on 7 matching bases. This CDR3 contains 17 residues. Germline V gene lookup returns CDR1 SGHDN and CDR2 FVKESK. V was pared by 3 bases and J by 3 bases, with 17 bases between. CDR3 nucleotides: TGTGCCAGCAGCCAGGAGGGACAGCTCGGATACACCGGGGAGCTGTTTTTT. Translated: CASSQEGQLGYTGELFF. Looking up the rest from reference TRBV14 and TRBJ2-2 gives the full variable domain: EAGVTQFPSHSVIEKGQTVTLRCDPISGHDNLYWYRRVMGKEIKFLLHFVKESKQDESGMPNNRFLAERTGGTYSTLKVQPAELEDSGVYFCASSQEGQLGYTGELFFGEGSRLTVL.

The gene calls are TRBV6-5 and TRBJ1-5, with a weak D call TRBD1 (6 bases). CDR1 and CDR2 (germline): MNHEY, SVGAGI. The CDR3 runs 15 residues. V was cut by 4 bases and J by 0 bases, with 10 bases left in between. CDR3 DNA: TGTGCCAGCAGTTCTACAGGGTCTAGCAATCAGCCCCAGCATTTT. Translating gives CASSSTGSSNQPQHF.

This chain joins TRBV13 and TRBJ2-3, with a weak D call TRBD1 (6 bases). CDR1 and CDR2 from the germline V gene are PRHDT and FYEKMQ (reference sequence). The CDR3 is 14 residues long. Deletions cut 4 bases from V and 6 bases from J, with 14 bases between. The CDR3 bases are TGTGCCAGCAGCTCCGGACAGTCCCGGGATACGCAGTATTTT. Encoded protein: CASSSGQSRDTQYF.